These 11 T cell receptor beta chains were sequenced from one sample in a study of post-analysis software for immune sequencing data. cDNA libraries of TCR beta carried unique molecular identifiers. TCRdb called the PCR reads again in MiXCR, with one record for every CDR3 protein. The sample contains roughly 540,000 distinct CDR3 sequences, 34% of which appear only once. The study, taken as a whole, reports: TRBV5-6, TRBV5-1 and TRBV20-1 were among a handful of TRBV segments more frequent in patients than controls.

Their recognized antigens are unknown. The sequenced sample was blood. The receptors shown here come from a girl aged 2 to 17 with multiple sclerosis.

Regarding this clonotype: At one end, the junction sequence differs from germline, possibly due to a read error. This chain uses TRBV29-1 with TRBJ2-5; a weak D match, TRBD1 (5 bases). Germline loops: CDR1 SQVTM, CDR2 ANQGSEA. The length of the CDR3 is 12 residues. CDR3 region: CSVKGAQGTQYF. CDR3 DNA: TGCAGCGTTAAAGGGGCCCAAGGGACCCAGTACTTC.

The chain carries TRBV3-1 and TRBJ2-7; no reliable D call. This CDR3 comprises 14 residues. Trimming left V 1 base short and J 4 bases short, with 11 bases between. Germline V lookup: CDR1 LGHDT, CDR2 YNNKEL (reference sequence). Written as DNA, the CDR3 is TGTGCCAGCAGCCAAGCCCCCCTGGGGTACGAGCAGTACTTC. It yields the protein CASSQAPLGYEQYF.

This clonotype was seen more than once but under ten times. The chain combines TRBV9 with TRBJ2-7; tentative D call: TRBD1 (6 bases). This CDR3 spans 16 amino acids. V was trimmed by 4 bases and J by 2 bases, leaving 19 bases between them. Germline lookup yields CDR1 SGDLS and CDR2 YYNGEE. CDR3 protein: CASSPLPGTRPYEQYF. CDR3 coding DNA: TGTGCCAGCAGCCCTTTACCCGGGACACGGCCCTACGAGCAGTACTTC.

This clonotype was observed a handful of times. The chain combines TRBV4-2 with TRBJ2-5; TRBD2 aligns across 7 bases. Per the germline V gene, CDR1 is LGHNA and CDR2 is YNFKEQ. The V segment lost 0 bases and the J segment 3 bases; nucleotides outside the gene matches: 4. The CDR3 is 15 amino acids. The CDR3 DNA reads as TGTGCCAGCAGCCAAGATTCAGCGGGGAAAGAGACCCAGTACTTC. Encoded protein: CASSQDSAGKETQYF.

On this clonotype: An end of the junction differs from the germline gene, which may be a read error. CDR3 nucleotide sequence: TGTGCCTGCAGCGCCGACCTAGCTTCGGGGGAGTTCTTC. Protein product: CACSADLASGEFF. The V call is TRBV9, the J call TRBJ2-1; D might be TRBD2 (6 bases). Germline V lookup: CDR1 SGDLS, CDR2 YYNGEE. The CDR3 sequence is 13 residues long.

This clonotype occurred many times. The V gene is TRBV14, the J gene TRBJ2-5; D is undetermined. Germline V CDR1 and CDR2: SGHDN, FVKESK. The CDR3 sequence is 12 residues long. The ends were cut back, 2 bases at V and 4 bases at J, with 5 bases in the middle. The DNA for the CDR3 is TGTGCCAGCAGCCAACGAACAGAGACCCAGTACTTC. Protein product: CASSQRTETQYF.

The chain is built from TRBV5-1 and TRBJ2-7, with a tentative D call TRBD1 (6 bases). This CDR3 region has 14 residues. V lost 4 bases, J lost 3 bases, and 14 bases lay in between. Per the germline V gene, CDR1 is SGHRS and CDR2 is YFSETQ. CDR3 protein: CASSDAEDSYEQYF. The CDR3 nucleotides are TGCGCCAGCAGCGACGCGGAGGACAGCTACGAGCAGTACTTC. Complete variable domain (other parts from reference TRBV5-1 and TRBJ2-7): KAGVTQTPRYLIKTRGQQVTLSCSPISGHRSVSWYQQTPGQGLQFLFEYFSETQRNKGNFPGRFSGRQFSNSRSEMNVSTLELGDSALYLCASSDAEDSYEQYFGPGTRLTVT.

The chain has TRBV29-1 and TRBJ2-7; D is possibly TRBD1 (6 bases). The CDR3 loop spans 13 amino acids. Germline values: CDR1 SQVTM, CDR2 ANQGSEA. V was clipped by 4 bases and J by 6 bases, with 16 bases between them. CDR3 bases: TGCAGCGTTGCGATTTCAGGGGTCCGCGAGCAGTACTTC. Protein sequence: CSVAISGVREQYF.

This clonotype was recorded a few times. V usage is TRBV13 and J usage is TRBJ2-7, with 14 bases identical to TRBD2. Germline V CDR1 and CDR2: PRHDT, FYEKMQ (reference sequence). With 4 bases clipped from V and 1 base from J, the junction kept 9 bases outside the gene matches. The CDR3 covers 18 residues. Here the CDR3 DNA reads TGTGCCAGCAGCTCCAAGACTAGCGGGGGGGCCCGTTCCTACGAGCAGTACTTC. This codes for CASSSKTSGGARSYEQYF.

The table lists this clonotype with a few counts. The chain couples TRBV6-5 to TRBJ1-4; 7 bases are a match to TRBD1. The CDR3 extends over 14 amino acids. Per germline, CDR1 MNHEY and CDR2 SVGAGI. V lost 5 bases to trimming and J lost 8 bases; unmatched junction nucleotides: 8. CDR3 nucleotide sequence: TGTGCCAGCAGTGGGGACAGTCGGTACGAAAAACTGTTTTTT. This sequence encodes CASSGDSRYEKLFF.

Note on this clonotype: No conserved phenylalanine or tryptophan ends this CDR3, so it is likely a read error. This chain uses TRBV5-1 with TRBJ2-7; D gene ambiguous. Trimming removed 2 bases from V and 0 bases from J, with 0 bases in between. This CDR3 region has 11 residues. Germline CDR1 is SGHRS and CDR2 is YFSETQ. The CDR3 region is CASSFSYEQYN. CDR3 sequence (DNA): TGCGCCAGCAGCTTCTCCTACGAGCAGTACAAC.